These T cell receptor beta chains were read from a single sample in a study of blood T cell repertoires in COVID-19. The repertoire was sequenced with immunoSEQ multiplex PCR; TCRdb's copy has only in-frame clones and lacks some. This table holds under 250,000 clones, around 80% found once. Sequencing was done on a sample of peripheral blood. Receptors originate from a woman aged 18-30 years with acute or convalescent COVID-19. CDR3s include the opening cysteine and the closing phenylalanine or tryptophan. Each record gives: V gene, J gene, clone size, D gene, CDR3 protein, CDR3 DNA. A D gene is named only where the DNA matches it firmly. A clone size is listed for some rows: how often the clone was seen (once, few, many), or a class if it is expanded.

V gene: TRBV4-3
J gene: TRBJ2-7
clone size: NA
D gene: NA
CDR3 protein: CASSQETTGISYEQYF
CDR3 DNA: TGCGCCAGCAGCCAAGAGACTACGGGAATTTCCTACGAGCAGTACTTC

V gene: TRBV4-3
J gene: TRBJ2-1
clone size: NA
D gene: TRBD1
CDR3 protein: CASSQDLRQGLWDEQFF
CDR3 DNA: TGCGCCAGCAGCCAAGACCTCCGACAGGGGCTATGGGATGAGCAGTTCTTC

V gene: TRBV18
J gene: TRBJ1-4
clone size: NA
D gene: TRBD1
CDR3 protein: CASSRGTGTNEKLFF
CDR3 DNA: TGTGCCAGCTCACGGGGGACAGGAACTAATGAAAAACTGTTTTTT

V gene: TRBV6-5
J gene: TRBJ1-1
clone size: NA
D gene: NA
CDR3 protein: CASVGEVRTEAFF
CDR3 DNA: TGTGCCAGCGTTGGTGAAGTGAGGACTGAAGCTTTCTTT

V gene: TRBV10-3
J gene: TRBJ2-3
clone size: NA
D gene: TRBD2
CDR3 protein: CAISTQERLAGDTQYF
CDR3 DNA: TGTGCCATCAGCACCCAGGAGAGACTAGCAGGGGATACGCAGTATTTT

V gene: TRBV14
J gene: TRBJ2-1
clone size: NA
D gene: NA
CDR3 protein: CASSPYSANEQFF
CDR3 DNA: TGTGCCAGCAGCCCTTACTCCGCCAATGAGCAGTTCTTC

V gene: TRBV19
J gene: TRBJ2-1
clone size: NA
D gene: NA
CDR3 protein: CASTPSFIPRQGINEQFF
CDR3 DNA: TGTGCCAGTACTCCGTCGTTTATCCCCCGGCAGGGGATCAATGAGCAGTTCTTC

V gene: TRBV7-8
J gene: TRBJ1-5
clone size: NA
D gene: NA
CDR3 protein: CASIGDRDILNQPQHF
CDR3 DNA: TGTGCCAGCATCGGAGACCGGGACATACTCAATCAGCCCCAGCATTTT

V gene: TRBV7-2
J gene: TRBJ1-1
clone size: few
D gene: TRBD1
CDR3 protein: CASSLQGALNTEAFF
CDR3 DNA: TGTGCCAGCAGCTTACAGGGGGCCCTAAACACTGAAGCTTTCTTT

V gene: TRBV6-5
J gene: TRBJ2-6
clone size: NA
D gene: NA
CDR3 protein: CASGLWGVGANVLTF
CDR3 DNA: TGTGCCAGCGGTCTGTGGGGGGTAGGGGCCAACGTCCTGACTTTC

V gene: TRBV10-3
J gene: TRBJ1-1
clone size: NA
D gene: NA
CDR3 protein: CAISESSQGPTEAFF
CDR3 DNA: TGTGCCATCAGTGAGTCGAGTCAGGGGCCCACTGAAGCTTTCTTT

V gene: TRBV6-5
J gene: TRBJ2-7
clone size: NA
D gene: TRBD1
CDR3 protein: CASSYGTGHEQYF
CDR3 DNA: TGTGCCAGCAGTTACGGGACAGGGCACGAGCAGTACTTC

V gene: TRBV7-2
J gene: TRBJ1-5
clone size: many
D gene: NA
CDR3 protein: CASRFTKTKSVLGDRSQHF
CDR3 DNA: TGTGCCAGCAGATTTACGAAAACCAAGAGTGTTCTAGGGGATCGGTCCCAGCATTTT

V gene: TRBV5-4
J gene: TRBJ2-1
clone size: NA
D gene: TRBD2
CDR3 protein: CASSPGASGNEQFF
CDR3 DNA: TGTGCCAGCAGCCCAGGGGCTAGCGGGAATGAGCAGTTCTTC

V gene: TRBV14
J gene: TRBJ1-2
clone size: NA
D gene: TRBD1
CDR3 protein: CASSRDRGGGYTF
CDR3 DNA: TGTGCCAGCAGCCGTGACAGGGGTGGTGGCTACACCTTC

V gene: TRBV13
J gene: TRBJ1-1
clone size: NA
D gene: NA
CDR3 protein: CASSLYLTGNTEAFF
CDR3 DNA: TGTGCCAGCAGCCTATATCTGACAGGAAACACTGAAGCTTTCTTT

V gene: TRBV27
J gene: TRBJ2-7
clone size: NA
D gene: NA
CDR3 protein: CASSFSASRLIYEQYF
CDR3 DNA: TGTGCCAGCAGTTTTTCGGCATCCCGACTTATTTACGAGCAGTACTTC

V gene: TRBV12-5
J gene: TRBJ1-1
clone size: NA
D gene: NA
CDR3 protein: CASGLEGSEAFF
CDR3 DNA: TGTGCTAGTGGTTTGGAGGGGTCAGAGGCTTTCTTT

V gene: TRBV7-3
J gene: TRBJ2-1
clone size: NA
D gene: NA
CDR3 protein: CASSPTWLARVNEQFF
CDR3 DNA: TGTGCCAGCAGCCCTACGTGGCTAGCGAGGGTCAATGAGCAGTTCTTC

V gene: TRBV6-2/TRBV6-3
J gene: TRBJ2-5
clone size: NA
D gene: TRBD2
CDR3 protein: CASSYRLAGGGETQYF
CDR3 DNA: TGTGCCAGCAGTTACCGCCTAGCGGGGGGGGGAGAGACCCAGTACTTC

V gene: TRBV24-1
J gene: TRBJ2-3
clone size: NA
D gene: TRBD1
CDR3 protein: CATSDKTGTGDTDTQYF
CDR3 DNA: TGTGCCACCAGTGATAAAACCGGGACAGGCGACACAGATACGCAGTATTTT

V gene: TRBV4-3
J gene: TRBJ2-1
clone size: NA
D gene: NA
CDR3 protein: CASSQDQGIAYNEQFF
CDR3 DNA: TGCGCCAGCAGCCAGGACCAGGGGATTGCCTACAATGAGCAGTTCTTC

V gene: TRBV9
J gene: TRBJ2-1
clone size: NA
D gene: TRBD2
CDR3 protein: CASSVGGTSGSSYNEQFF
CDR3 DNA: TGTGCCAGCAGCGTAGGTGGGACTAGCGGGAGCTCCTACAATGAGCAGTTCTTC

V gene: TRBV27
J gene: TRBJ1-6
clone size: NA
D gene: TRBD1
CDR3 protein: CASSSPGQAQRDLHF
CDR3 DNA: TGTGCCAGCAGTTCCCCGGGACAGGCACAACGTGACCTCCACTTT

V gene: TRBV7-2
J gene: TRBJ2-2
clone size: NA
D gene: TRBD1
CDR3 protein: CASSQWTGGNTGELFF
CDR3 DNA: TGTGCCAGCAGCCAATGGACAGGGGGGAACACCGGGGAGCTGTTTTTT

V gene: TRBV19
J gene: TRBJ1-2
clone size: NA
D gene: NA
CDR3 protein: CASSIERGQTRDGYTF
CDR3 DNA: TGTGCCAGTAGTATAGAGAGAGGTCAGACTAGAGATGGCTACACCTTC

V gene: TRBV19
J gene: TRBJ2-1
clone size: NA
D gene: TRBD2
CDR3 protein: CASSIGSGSRLNEQFF
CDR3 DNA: TGTGCCAGTAGTATTGGTAGCGGGAGTCGTTTAAATGAGCAGTTCTTC

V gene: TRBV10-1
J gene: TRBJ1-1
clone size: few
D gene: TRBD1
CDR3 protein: CASSPGQGGEAFF
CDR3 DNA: TGCGCCAGCAGCCCCGGACAGGGCGGTGAAGCTTTCTTT

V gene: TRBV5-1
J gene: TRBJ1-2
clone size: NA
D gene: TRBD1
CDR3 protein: CASSLEQGSYGYTF
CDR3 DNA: TGCGCCAGCAGCTTGGAACAGGGGTCCTATGGCTACACCTTC

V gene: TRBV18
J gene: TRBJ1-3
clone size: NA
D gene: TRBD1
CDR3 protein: CASSGQGAGPEGSGNTIYF
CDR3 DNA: TGTGCCAGCTCAGGACAGGGCGCAGGACCTGAGGGCTCTGGAAACACCATATATTTT

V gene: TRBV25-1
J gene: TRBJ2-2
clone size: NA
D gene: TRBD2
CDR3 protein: CASSGPAGAGTGELFF
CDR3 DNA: TGTGCCAGCAGTGGTCCCGCGGGAGCGGGGACCGGGGAGCTGTTTTTT

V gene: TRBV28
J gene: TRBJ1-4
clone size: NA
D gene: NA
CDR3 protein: CASWGGPNEKLFF
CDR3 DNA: TGTGCCAGCTGGGGGGGTCCTAATGAAAAACTGTTTTTT

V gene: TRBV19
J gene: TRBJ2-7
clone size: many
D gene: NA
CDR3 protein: CASSIDFAGRGEQYF
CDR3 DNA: TGTGCCAGTAGTATAGATTTCGCAGGGCGGGGCGAGCAGTACTTC

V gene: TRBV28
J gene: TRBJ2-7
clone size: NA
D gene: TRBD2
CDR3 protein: CASSPGGLAGSSYEQYF
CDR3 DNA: TGTGCCAGCAGTCCTGGTGGGCTAGCGGGTAGCTCCTACGAGCAGTACTTC

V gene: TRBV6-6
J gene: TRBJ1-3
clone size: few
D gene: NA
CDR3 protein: CASISSGNTIYF
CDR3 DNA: TGTGCCAGCATATCCTCTGGAAACACCATATATTTT

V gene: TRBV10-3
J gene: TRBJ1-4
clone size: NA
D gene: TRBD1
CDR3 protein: CAISGTGGRYPTNEKLFF
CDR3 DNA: TGTGCCATCAGTGGGACAGGGGGACGTTACCCAACTAATGAAAAACTGTTTTTT

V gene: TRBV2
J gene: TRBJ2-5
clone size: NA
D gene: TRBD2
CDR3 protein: CASNGLMSGGTQYF
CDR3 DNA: TGTGCCAGCAACGGCCTAATGAGCGGGGGGACCCAGTACTTC

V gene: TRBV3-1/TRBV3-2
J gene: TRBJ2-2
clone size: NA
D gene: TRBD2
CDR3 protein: CASRVSGSTGELFF
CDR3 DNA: TGTGCCAGCAGGGTTAGCGGGAGCACCGGGGAGCTGTTTTTT

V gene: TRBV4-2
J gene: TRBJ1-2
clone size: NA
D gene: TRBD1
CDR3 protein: CASSDRTGSYGYTF
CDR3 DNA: TGTGCCAGCAGCGATCGGACAGGGTCCTATGGCTACACCTTC

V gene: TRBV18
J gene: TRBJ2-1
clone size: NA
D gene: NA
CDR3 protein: CASSPQTEVYNEQFF
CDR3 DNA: TGTGCCAGCTCACCACAGACTGAGGTATACAATGAGCAGTTCTTC

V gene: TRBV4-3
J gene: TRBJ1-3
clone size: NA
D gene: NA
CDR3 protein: CASSMGRAGSGNTIYF
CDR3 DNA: TGCGCCAGCAGCATGGGGCGTGCTGGCTCTGGAAACACCATATATTTT

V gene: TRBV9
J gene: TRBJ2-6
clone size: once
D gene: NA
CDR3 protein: CASSVGLGAGANVLTF
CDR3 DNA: TGTGCCAGCAGCGTAGGATTAGGGGCTGGGGCCAACGTCCTGACTTTC

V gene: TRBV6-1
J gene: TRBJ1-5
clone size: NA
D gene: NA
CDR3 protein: CASSARADYSNQPQHF
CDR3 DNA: TGTGCCAGCAGTGCGCGCGCAGACTATAGCAATCAGCCCCAGCATTTT

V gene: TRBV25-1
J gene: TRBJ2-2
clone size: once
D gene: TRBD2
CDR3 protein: CASSDGLAGVGTGELFF
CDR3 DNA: TGTGCCAGCAGTGACGGACTAGCGGGAGTAGGAACCGGGGAGCTGTTTTTT

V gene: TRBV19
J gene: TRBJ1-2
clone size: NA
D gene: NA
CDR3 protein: CASSTRPGQANYGYTF
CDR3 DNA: TGTGCCAGTAGTACGAGGCCGGGACAAGCTAACTATGGCTACACCTTC

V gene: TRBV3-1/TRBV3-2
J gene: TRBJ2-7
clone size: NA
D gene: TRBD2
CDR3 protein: CASSQDPRGGRPFTSYEQYF
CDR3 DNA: TGTGCCAGCAGCCAAGATCCTCGGGGGGGCAGGCCTTTTACCTCCTACGAGCAGTACTTC

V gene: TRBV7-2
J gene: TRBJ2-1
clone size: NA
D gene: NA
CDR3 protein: CASSPNPSGYNEQFF
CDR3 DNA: TGTGCCAGCAGCCCTAACCCGAGCGGGTACAATGAGCAGTTCTTC

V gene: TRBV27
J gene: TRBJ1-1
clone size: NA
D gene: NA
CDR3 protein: CASSLSRGGTEAFF
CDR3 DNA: TGTGCCAGCAGTTTATCGCGGGGGGGCACTGAAGCTTTCTTT

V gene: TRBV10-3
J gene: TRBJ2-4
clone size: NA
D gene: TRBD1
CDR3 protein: CAISEPPGTGALAKNIQYF
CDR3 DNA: TGTGCCATCAGTGAGCCGCCCGGGACAGGGGCTCTGGCCAAAAACATTCAGTACTTC

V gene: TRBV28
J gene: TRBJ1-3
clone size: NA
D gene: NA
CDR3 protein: CASMTNSGNTIYF
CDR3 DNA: TGTGCCAGCATGACAAACTCTGGAAACACCATATATTTT

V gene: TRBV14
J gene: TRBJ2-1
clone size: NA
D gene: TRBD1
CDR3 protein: CASSQGQGERNEQFF
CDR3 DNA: TGTGCCAGCAGCCAAGGACAGGGGGAAAGGAATGAGCAGTTCTTC

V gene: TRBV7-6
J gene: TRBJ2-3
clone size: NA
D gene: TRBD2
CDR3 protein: CASSLPLGGRALSDTQYF
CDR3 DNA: TGTGCCAGCAGCTTACCGCTCGGCGGGAGGGCCCTTTCAGATACGCAGTATTTT